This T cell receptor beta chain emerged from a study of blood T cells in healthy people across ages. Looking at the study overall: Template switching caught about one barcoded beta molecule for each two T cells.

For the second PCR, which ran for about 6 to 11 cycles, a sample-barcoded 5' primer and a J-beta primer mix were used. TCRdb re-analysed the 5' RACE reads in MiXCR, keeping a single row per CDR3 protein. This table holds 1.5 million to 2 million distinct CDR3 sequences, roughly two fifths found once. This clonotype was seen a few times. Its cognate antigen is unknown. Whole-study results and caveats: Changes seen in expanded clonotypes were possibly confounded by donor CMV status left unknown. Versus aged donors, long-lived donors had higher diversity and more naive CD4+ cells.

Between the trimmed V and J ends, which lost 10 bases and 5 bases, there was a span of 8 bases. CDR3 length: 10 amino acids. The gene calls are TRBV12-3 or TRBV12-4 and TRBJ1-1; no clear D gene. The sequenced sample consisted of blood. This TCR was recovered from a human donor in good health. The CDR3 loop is CATTETEAFF. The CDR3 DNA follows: TGTGCCACGACGGAGACTGAAGCTTTCTTT.